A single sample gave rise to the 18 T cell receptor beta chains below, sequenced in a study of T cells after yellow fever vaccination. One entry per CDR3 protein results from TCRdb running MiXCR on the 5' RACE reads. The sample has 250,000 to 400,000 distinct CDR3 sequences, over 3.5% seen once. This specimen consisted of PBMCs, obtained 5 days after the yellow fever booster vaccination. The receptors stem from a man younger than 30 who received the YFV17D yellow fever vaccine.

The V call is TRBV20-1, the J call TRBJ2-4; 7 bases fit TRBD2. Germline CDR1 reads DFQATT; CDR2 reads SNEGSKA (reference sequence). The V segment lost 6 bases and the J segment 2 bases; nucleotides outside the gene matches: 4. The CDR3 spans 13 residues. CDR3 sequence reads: CSATTSSKNIQYF. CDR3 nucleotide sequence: TGCAGTGCGACGACTAGCTCCAAAAACATTCAGTACTTC.

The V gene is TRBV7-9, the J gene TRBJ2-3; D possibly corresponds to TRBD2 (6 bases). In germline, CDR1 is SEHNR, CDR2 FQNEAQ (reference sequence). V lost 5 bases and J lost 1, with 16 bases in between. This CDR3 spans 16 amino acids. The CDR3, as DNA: TGTGCCAGCAGCGCCCCCTCGGGGGTTGGCACAGATACGCAGTATTTT. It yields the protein CASSAPSGVGTDTQYF.

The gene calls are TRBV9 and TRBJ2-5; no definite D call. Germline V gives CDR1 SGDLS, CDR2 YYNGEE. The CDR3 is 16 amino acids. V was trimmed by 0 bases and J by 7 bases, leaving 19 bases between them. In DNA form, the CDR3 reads TGTGCCAGCAGCGTAGGGGGTCGTATCCAGATGGGGACCCAGTACTTC. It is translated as CASSVGGRIQMGTQYF. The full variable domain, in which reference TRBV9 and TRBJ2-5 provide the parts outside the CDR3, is DSGVTQTPKHLITATGQRVTLRCSPRSGDLSVYWYQQSLDQGLQFLIQYYNGEERAKGNILERFSAQQFPDLHSELNLSSLELGDSALYFCASSVGGRIQMGTQYFGPGTRLLVL.

The CDR3 DNA is TGTGCCAGCAGCCAAGATCTAGCGGGGGCTTTTAATGAGCAGTTCTTC. This encodes CASSQDLAGAFNEQFF. The chain links TRBV4-2 to TRBJ2-1; 10 bases line up with TRBD2. Germline loops: CDR1 LGHNA, CDR2 YNFKEQ. V lost 0 bases, J lost 7 bases, and 6 bases stayed unmatched. The CDR3 covers 16 residues.

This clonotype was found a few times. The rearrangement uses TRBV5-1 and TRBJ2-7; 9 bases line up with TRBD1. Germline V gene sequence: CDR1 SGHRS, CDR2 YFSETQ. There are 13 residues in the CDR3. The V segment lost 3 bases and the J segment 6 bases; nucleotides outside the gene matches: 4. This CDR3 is CASSSGQGFEQYF. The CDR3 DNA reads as TGCGCCAGCAGCTCGGGACAGGGTTTCGAGCAGTACTTC.

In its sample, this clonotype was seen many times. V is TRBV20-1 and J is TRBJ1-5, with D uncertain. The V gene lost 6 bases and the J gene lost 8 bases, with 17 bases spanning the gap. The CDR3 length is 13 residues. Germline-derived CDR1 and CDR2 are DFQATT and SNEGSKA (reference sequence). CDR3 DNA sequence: TGCAGTGCCACGTCGGGTACGCGGAAGCCCCAGCATTTT. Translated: CSATSGTRKPQHF.

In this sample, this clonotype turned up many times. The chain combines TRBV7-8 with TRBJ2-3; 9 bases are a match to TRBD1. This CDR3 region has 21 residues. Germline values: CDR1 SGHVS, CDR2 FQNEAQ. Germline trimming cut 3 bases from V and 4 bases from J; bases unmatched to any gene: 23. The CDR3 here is CASSLSRGVLGQGKVADTQYF. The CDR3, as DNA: TGTGCCAGCAGCTTGTCCCGGGGTGTCTTGGGACAGGGTAAGGTTGCAGATACGCAGTATTTT.

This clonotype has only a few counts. For the CDR3, the DNA is TGTGCCAGCAGGTATGACAGTACCTACGAGCAGTACGTC. The encoded protein is CASRYDSTYEQYV. The chain links TRBV2 to TRBJ2-7; D is possibly TRBD1 (5 bases). The CDR3 extends over 13 amino acids. CDR1 SNHLY and CDR2 FYNNEI come from the germline V gene. Trimming took off 6 bases at V and 2 bases at J, with 11 bases between the two ends.

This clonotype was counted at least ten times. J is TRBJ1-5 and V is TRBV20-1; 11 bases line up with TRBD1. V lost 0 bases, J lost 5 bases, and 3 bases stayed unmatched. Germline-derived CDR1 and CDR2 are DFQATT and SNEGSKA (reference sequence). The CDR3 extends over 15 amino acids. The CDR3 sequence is CSARDGTGGHQPQHF. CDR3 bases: TGCAGTGCTAGAGATGGGACAGGGGGTCATCAGCCCCAGCATTTT.

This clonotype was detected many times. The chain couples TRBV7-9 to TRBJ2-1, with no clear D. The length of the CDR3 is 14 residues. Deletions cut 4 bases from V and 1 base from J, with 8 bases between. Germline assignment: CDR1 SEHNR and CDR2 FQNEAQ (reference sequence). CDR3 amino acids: CASSWQTSYNEQFF. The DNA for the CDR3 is TGTGCCAGCAGCTGGCAAACATCCTACAATGAGCAGTTCTTC.

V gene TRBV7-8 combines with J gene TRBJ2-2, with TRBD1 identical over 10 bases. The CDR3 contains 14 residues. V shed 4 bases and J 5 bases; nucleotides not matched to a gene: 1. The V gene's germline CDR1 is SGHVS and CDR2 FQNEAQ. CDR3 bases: TGTGCCAGCAGCTGGACAGGGGGGACCGGGGAGCTGTTTTTT. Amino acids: CASSWTGGTGELFF.

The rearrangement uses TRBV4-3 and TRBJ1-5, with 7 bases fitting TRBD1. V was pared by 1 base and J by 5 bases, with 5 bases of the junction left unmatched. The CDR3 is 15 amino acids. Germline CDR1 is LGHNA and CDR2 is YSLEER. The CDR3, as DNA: TGCGCCAGCAGCCAAGTGAGGGGGCTAGATCAGCCCCAGCATTTT. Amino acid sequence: CASSQVRGLDQPQHF.

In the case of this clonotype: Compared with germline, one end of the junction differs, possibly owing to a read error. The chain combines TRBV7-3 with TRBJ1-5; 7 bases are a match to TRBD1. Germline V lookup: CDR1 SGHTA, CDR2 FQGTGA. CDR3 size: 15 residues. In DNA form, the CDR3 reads TGTGCCAGCAGCCTAACAGGGGACCGCAATCAGCCCCAGCATTTT. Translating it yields CASSLTGDRNQPQHF.

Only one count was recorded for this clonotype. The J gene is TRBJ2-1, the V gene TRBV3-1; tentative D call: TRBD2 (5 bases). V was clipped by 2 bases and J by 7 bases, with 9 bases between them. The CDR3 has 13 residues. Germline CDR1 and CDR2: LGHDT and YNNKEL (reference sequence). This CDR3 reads CASSQLRENEQFF. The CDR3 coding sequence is TGTGCCAGCAGCCAATTAAGGGAGAATGAGCAGTTCTTC.

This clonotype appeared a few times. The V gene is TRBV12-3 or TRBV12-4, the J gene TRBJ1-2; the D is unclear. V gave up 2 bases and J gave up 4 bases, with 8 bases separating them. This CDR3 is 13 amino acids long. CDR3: CASSLMLFYGYTF. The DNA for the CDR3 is TGTGCCAGCAGTTTAATGCTTTTCTATGGCTACACCTTC.

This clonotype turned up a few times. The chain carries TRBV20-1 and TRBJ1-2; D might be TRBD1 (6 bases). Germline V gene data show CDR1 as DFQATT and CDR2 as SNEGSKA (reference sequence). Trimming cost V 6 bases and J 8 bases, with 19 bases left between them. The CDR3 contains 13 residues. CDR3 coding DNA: TGCAGTGCCCCGGACAGAACCAAGAGGGGCTACACCTTC. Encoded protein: CSAPDRTKRGYTF.

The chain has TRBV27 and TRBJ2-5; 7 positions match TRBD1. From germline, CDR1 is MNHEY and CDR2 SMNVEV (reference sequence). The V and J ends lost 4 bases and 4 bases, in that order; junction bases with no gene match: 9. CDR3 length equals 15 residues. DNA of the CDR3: TGTGCCAGCAGTTGGAGCAGGGGGAAAGGAGAGACCCAGTACTTC. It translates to CASSWSRGKGETQYF.

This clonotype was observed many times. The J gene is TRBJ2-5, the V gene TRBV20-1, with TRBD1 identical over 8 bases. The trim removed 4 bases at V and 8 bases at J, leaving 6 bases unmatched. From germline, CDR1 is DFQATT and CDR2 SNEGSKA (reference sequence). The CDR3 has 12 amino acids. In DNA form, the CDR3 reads TGCAGTGCTACCGACAGGGGTGAAACCCAGTACTTC. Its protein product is CSATDRGETQYF.